Below, 28 T cell receptor beta chains from the same sample are listed, as sequenced in a study of shared clonotypes between healthy human individuals. Produced via immunoSEQ multiplex PCR; TCRdb's table is partial and in-frame only. The repertoire holds about 980,000 clones, around 80% seen once, with around 1.4% in the top ten. The sequenced sample consisted of memory CD4+ T cells sorted from blood. Stated subset: CD45RA-negative fraction. The receptors here all came from a man between 18 and 29 years old in good health.

This clone was picked up a small number of times. The J gene is TRBJ2-1, the V gene TRBV18; no reliable D call. CDR1 KGHSH and CDR2 LQKENI come from the germline V gene. Trimming stripped 3 bases from V and 9 bases from J, with 15 bases between. CDR3 length: 14 amino acids. The CDR3 loop is CASSPGPGKSEQFF. CDR3 bases: TGTGCCAGCTCACCCGGCCCCGGAAAAAGTGAGCAGTTCTTC. Drawing the rest from reference TRBV18 and TRBJ2-1, the complete variable domain is NAGVMQNPRHLVRRRGQEARLRCSPMKGHSHVYWYRQLPEEGLKFMVYLQKENIIDESGMPKERFSAEFPKEGPSILRIQQVVRGDSAAYFCASSPGPGKSEQFFGPGTRLTVL.

This chain joins TRBV19 and TRBJ2-3; TRBD1 or TRBD2 may be the D gene (5 bases each). In germline, CDR1 is LNHDA, CDR2 SQIVND (reference sequence). The length of the CDR3 is 13 residues. The ends were cut back, 7 bases at V and 2 bases at J, with 10 bases in the middle. The CDR3 DNA reads as TGTGCCAGTAAGAGGGGCCACACAGATACGCAGTATTTT. This gives the protein CASKRGHTDTQYF.

The gene calls are TRBV7-6 and TRBJ2-5, with no clear D. Germline V gene lookup returns CDR1 SGHVS and CDR2 FNYEAQ. With 2 bases removed from V and 5 bases from J, the gap between germline ends came to 9 bases. The CDR3 length is 13 residues. The CDR3 region has the DNA TGTGCCAGCAGCTTACCCCACTCGGAGACCCAGTACTTC. Translation gives CASSLPHSETQYF.

The V call is TRBV4-3, the J call TRBJ2-3; 7 positions match TRBD2. Germline lookup yields CDR1 LGHNA and CDR2 YSLEER. Trimming took 1 base from V and 6 from J; bases not matched to a gene: 10. The CDR3 runs to 16 residues. The chain's CDR3 is CASSQGGRAAGDTQYF. The DNA of the CDR3 is TGCGCCAGCAGCCAAGGGGGGAGGGCCGCCGGCGATACGCAGTATTTT.

This chain uses TRBV5-5 with TRBJ2-5; the D is unclear. The CDR3 loop spans 12 amino acids. Germline V CDR1 and CDR2: SGHKS, YYEKEE (reference sequence). The V and J ends lost 0 bases and 6 bases respectively, with 6 bases between them. In DNA, the CDR3 is TGTGCCAGCAGCTTGGAGCCGAAGACCCAGTACTTC. It encodes CASSLEPKTQYF.

The chain uses TRBV10-3 and TRBJ1-4, with no clear D. V lost 3 bases, J lost 5 bases, and 4 bases lay in between. The germline V gene has CDR1 ENHRY and CDR2 SYGVKD. This CDR3 spans 12 amino acids. The CDR3 nucleotides are TGTGCCATCAGTGAAATGAATGAAAAACTGTTTTTT. This gives the protein CAISEMNEKLFF.

V usage is TRBV29-1 and J usage is TRBJ2-7, with a tentative D call TRBD1 (6 bases). CDR1 and CDR2 (germline): SQVTM, ANQGSEA. V lost 2 bases, J lost 4 bases, and 21 bases lay in between. This CDR3 is built from 16 residues. Here the CDR3 reads CSVEYSQGSFGYEQYF. CDR3 bases: TGCAGCGTTGAATACTCCCAGGGGTCCTTCGGGTACGAGCAGTACTTC.

The J gene is TRBJ1-2, the V gene TRBV7-9, with a weak D call TRBD1 (5 bases). This CDR3 comprises 16 residues. V gave up 4 bases and J gave up 0 bases, with 15 bases separating them. Germline values: CDR1 SEHNR, CDR2 FQNEAQ (reference sequence). CDR3 bases: TGTGCCAGCAGCTCCAGCGGGGGAGTAGCTAACTATGGCTACACCTTC. This sequence encodes CASSSSGGVANYGYTF.

The rearrangement uses TRBV5-6 and TRBJ2-1; D possibly corresponds to TRBD2 (6 bases). The CDR3 extends over 12 amino acids. CDR1 and CDR2 (germline): SGHDT, YYEEEE. V was clipped by 1 base and J by 14 bases, with 13 bases between them. The DNA of the CDR3 is TGTGCCAGCAGCTTGCGGGACTCCCTCGAGTTCTTC. Protein: CASSLRDSLEFF.

The chain is built from TRBV27 and TRBJ2-2, with unresolved D. The germline CDR1 and CDR2 sequences are MNHEY and SMNVEV (reference sequence). V was shortened by 3 bases and J by 5 bases, with 10 bases between the two germline ends. This CDR3 has 14 amino acids. CDR3 DNA: TGTGCCAGCAGTTTCGGCAGCCGGACCGGGGAGCTGTTTTTT. Protein product: CASSFGSRTGELFF.

The genes are TRBV19 and TRBJ2-1; maybe TRBD2 (6 bases). Germline V gene lookup returns CDR1 LNHDA and CDR2 SQIVND (reference sequence). The CDR3 has 15 amino acids. With 3 bases removed from V and 0 bases from J, the gap between germline ends came to 9 bases. The CDR3 here is CASSIGGTSYNEQFF. The CDR3 DNA follows: TGTGCCAGTAGTATTGGCGGGACCTCCTACAATGAGCAGTTCTTC.

The V call is TRBV5-1, the J call TRBJ2-3; TRBD1 agrees at 8 bases. J gave up 5 bases and V 1 base, and 3 bases lay outside the gene matches. The CDR3 covers 14 residues. Germline values: CDR1 SGHRS, CDR2 YFSETQ. The CDR3 region is CASSLKTGVDTQYF. The CDR3 DNA reads TGCGCCAGCAGCTTGAAGACAGGGGTAGATACGCAGTATTTT. The whole variable domain, filled in from reference TRBV5-1 and TRBJ2-3, reads KAGVTQTPRYLIKTRGQQVTLSCSPISGHRSVSWYQQTPGQGLQFLFEYFSETQRNKGNFPGRFSGRQFSNSRSEMNVSTLELGDSALYLCASSLKTGVDTQYFGPGTRLTVL.

The chain has TRBV6-5 and TRBJ2-7; 12 positions agree with TRBD1. This CDR3 has 15 amino acids. CDR1 and CDR2 (germline): MNHEY, SVGAGI. With V trimmed by 4 bases and J by 7 bases, 8 bases remained unmatched. CDR3 region: CASSSLGQGAREQYF. DNA of the CDR3: TGTGCCAGCAGTTCTCTGGGACAGGGGGCGCGGGAGCAGTACTTC.

The rearrangement uses TRBV11-3 and TRBJ1-2, with D unclear. The CDR3 runs to 14 residues. Trimming left V 0 bases short and J 4 bases short, with 9 bases between. Looked up from germline, CDR1 is SGHNT and CDR2 is YENEEA. The DNA of the CDR3 is TGTGCCAGCAGCTTAGATCAACGGGTCTATGGCTACACCTTC. Protein product: CASSLDQRVYGYTF.

This chain connects TRBV5-1 to TRBJ2-3; TRBD2 matches at 7 bases. Germline assignment: CDR1 SGHRS and CDR2 YFSETQ. There are 14 residues in the CDR3. V was pared by 1 base and J by 6 bases, with 5 bases of the junction left unmatched. As DNA, the CDR3 is TGCGCCAGCAGCTTGTGGGCGGGAGCGGATACGCAGTATTTT. This encodes CASSLWAGADTQYF.

This clone was picked up a small number of times. The chain has TRBV2 and TRBJ2-7, with TRBD1 identical over 11 bases. The CDR3 has 14 residues. V dropped 7 bases and J dropped 6; count of bases not matched to a gene: 8. Looked up from germline, CDR1 is SNHLY and CDR2 is FYNNEI. The CDR3 loop reads CASNGQGAPGEQYF. Here the CDR3 DNA reads TGTGCCAGCAACGGACAGGGGGCGCCGGGCGAGCAGTACTTC.

The V and J genes are TRBV28 and TRBJ2-7; possible D gene TRBD2, 6 bases. Per germline, CDR1 MDHEN and CDR2 SYDVKM. This CDR3 comprises 15 residues. V was pared by 4 bases and J by 2 bases, with 15 bases between. The CDR3 DNA reads as TGTGCCAGCAGTTCAGGGAGGCAGCCCCCCTACGAGCAGTACTTC. Translating gives CASSSGRQPPYEQYF.

CDR3 sequence: CASSNRGGNQPQHF. The CDR3 DNA is TGTGCCAGCAGTAACAGGGGTGGGAATCAGCCCCAGCATTTT. V usage is TRBV6-5 and J usage is TRBJ1-5, with TRBD1 matching 7 bases. CDR1 and CDR2 (germline): MNHEY, SVGAGI. With 5 bases clipped from V and 4 bases from J, the junction kept 5 bases outside the gene matches. CDR3 length: 14 amino acids.

In the case of this clone: Other DNA sequences within the sample encode an identical CDR3. The chain couples TRBV7-9 to TRBJ2-7, with 9 bases aligning to TRBD1. This CDR3 has 14 amino acids. With V trimmed by 0 bases and J by 4 bases, 1 base remained unmatched. CDR1 and CDR2 from the germline V gene are SEHNR and FQNEAQ (reference sequence). Here the CDR3 DNA reads TGTGCCAGCAGCTTAGCCGGGACAGGGTACGAGCAGTACTTC. This gives the protein CASSLAGTGYEQYF.

The V and J genes are TRBV6-1 and TRBJ2-7, with 7 bases fitting TRBD1. Germline V gives CDR1 MNHNS, CDR2 SASEGT. Trimming took 6 bases from V and 6 from J; bases not matched to a gene: 5. This CDR3 spans 12 amino acids. The CDR3 sequence: CASSRQGPEQYF. The CDR3 bases are TGTGCCAGCAGCAGACAGGGTCCCGAGCAGTACTTC.

V gene TRBV11-2 combines with J gene TRBJ1-1; no clear D gene. V lost 1 base, J lost 0 bases, and 9 bases lay in between. From germline, CDR1 is SGHAT and CDR2 FQNNGV. This CDR3 spans 15 amino acids. The CDR3 protein is CASSLGALLNTEAFF. CDR3 bases: TGTGCCAGCAGCTTAGGAGCCCTATTGAACACTGAAGCTTTCTTT. Combining the CDR3 with reference TRBV11-2 and TRBJ1-1 gives the whole variable domain EAGVAQSPRYKIIEKRQSVAFWCNPISGHATLYWYQQILGQGPKLLIQFQNNGVVDDSQLPKDRFSAERLKGVDSTLKIQPAKLEDSAVYLCASSLGALLNTEAFFGQGTRLTVV.

The chain recombines TRBV5-6 with TRBJ1-6; TRBD1 agrees at 9 bases. CDR1 and CDR2 from the germline V gene are SGHDT and YYEEEE. There are 16 residues in the CDR3. J lost 9 bases, V lost 0 bases, and 7 bases had no gene match. The CDR3 nucleotides read TGTGCCAGCAGCTTGGCCTTGGGGACAGGGAGTTCACCCCTCCACTTT. Translated: CASSLALGTGSSPLHF. The variable domain in full, with the rest retrieved from reference TRBV5-6 and TRBJ1-6, is DAGVTQSPTHLIKTRGQQVTLRCSPKSGHDTVSWYQQALGQGPQFIFQYYEEEERQRGNFPDRFSGHQFPNYSSELNVNALLLGDSALYLCASSLALGTGSSPLHFGNGTRLTVT.

This clone was observed at least ten times. V is TRBV21-1 and J is TRBJ2-1; the D call TRBD2 from the table was never checked on the DNA. TRBV21-1 is termed a pseudogene. This CDR3 is built from 18 residues. CDR3 in amino acids: CASSKRRAPAPSYNEQFF. For the CDR3, the DNA is TGTGCCAGCAGCAAAAGGAGAGCCCCAGCCCCATCCTACAATGAGCAGTTCTTC.

The V call is TRBV7-3, the J call TRBJ1-6; D ambiguous. The length of the CDR3 is 15 residues. Germline CDR1 and CDR2: SGHTA and FQGTGA. With 5 bases removed from V and 6 bases from J, the gap between germline ends came to 14 bases. CDR3 loop: CASSPPRRTNSPLHF. The CDR3 bases are TGTGCCAGCAGCCCCCCCCGACGGACTAATTCACCCCTCCACTTT.

The chain couples TRBV5-4 to TRBJ2-3; 8 bases fit TRBD2. V lost 1 base to trimming and J lost 6 bases; unmatched junction nucleotides: 4. This CDR3 is built from 14 residues. Germline CDR1 reads SGHNT; CDR2 reads YYREEE (reference sequence). The CDR3 here is CASSLSGGHDTQYF. The CDR3 DNA sequence: TGTGCCAGCAGCTTGTCGGGGGGGCACGATACGCAGTATTTT.

The rearrangement links TRBV25-1 to TRBJ2-3; 9 bases fit TRBD2. V was clipped by 7 bases and J by 0 bases; unmatched bases: 8. The germline V gene encodes CDR1 MGHDK and CDR2 SYGVNS. The length of the CDR3 is 16 residues. In DNA, the CDR3 is TGTGCCAGCAATAGCGGGGGAGGCCCTAGCACAGATACGCAGTATTTT. Its protein product is CASNSGGGPSTDTQYF.

The chain joins TRBV27 to TRBJ2-7; 13 bases are shared with TRBD2. Germline V gene data show CDR1 as MNHEY and CDR2 as SMNVEV (reference sequence). The junction had 11 bases not matched to a gene; V was cut back by 10 bases and J by 2 bases. This CDR3 region has 16 residues. The CDR3 loop is CAIPTGTSGTTYEQYF. Written as DNA, the CDR3 is TGTGCCATCCCAACCGGGACTAGCGGGACAACCTACGAGCAGTACTTC.

The chain is built from TRBV9 and TRBJ2-1; D gene ambiguous. V lost 4 bases and J 9 bases, leaving 17 bases between the germline ends. This CDR3 is 14 amino acids long. The V gene's germline CDR1 is SGDLS and CDR2 YYNGEE. The CDR3 region is CASSTTTQIGEQFF. The CDR3 DNA is TGTGCCAGCAGCACCACAACACAAATCGGTGAGCAGTTCTTC.